The 28 T cell receptor beta chains in this list originate from one sample, sequenced in a study of cytomegalovirus exposure and HLA in healthy donors. Generated by immunoSEQ multiplex PCR, the TCRdb table keeps only in-frame clones and is missing some. The repertoire holds about 250,000 clones, with more than 75% as singletons. Sequencing was performed on PBMCs. These receptors originate from a man aged 18-30 years in good health and CMV-seropositive.

The gene calls are TRBV27 and TRBJ1-4; D call uncertain. The CDR3 contains 14 residues. V shed 6 bases and J shed 8 bases, with 16 bases lying between them. In germline, CDR1 is MNHEY, CDR2 SMNVEV (reference sequence). DNA for the CDR3: TGTGCCAGCAGGGCCTTTTTAACGGGGGAAAAACTGTTTTTT. Protein product: CASRAFLTGEKLFF. Full variable domain (rest looked up from reference TRBV27 and TRBJ1-4): EAQVTQNPRYLITVTGKKLTVTCSQNMNHEYMSWYRQDPGLGLRQIYYSMNVEVTDKGDVPEGYKVSRKEKRNFPLILESPSPNQTSLYFCASRAFLTGEKLFFGSGTQLSVL.

This chain links TRBV19 with TRBJ1-3, with D uncertain. The CDR3 length is 17 residues. CDR1 LNHDA and CDR2 SQIVND come from the germline V gene (reference sequence). Trimming stripped 5 bases from V and 0 bases from J, with 17 bases between. Here the CDR3 reads CASSPGSSAYSGNTIYF. CDR3 in DNA: TGTGCCAGTAGTCCGGGGTCTTCTGCCTACTCTGGAAACACCATATATTTT.

The chain is built from TRBV28 and TRBJ2-1; 10 positions match TRBD2. Germline trimming cut 4 bases from V and 5 bases from J; bases unmatched to any gene: 8. This CDR3 is built from 16 residues. CDR1 MDHEN and CDR2 SYDVKM come from the germline V gene. CDR3 nucleotide sequence: TGTGCCAGCAGTTCCGGCACTAGCGGGACAAACAATGAGCAGTTCTTC. Translated, it gives CASSSGTSGTNNEQFF.

This rearrangement joins TRBV7-9 to TRBJ2-1, with 13 bases matching TRBD2. The V and J ends lost 4 bases and 3 bases, in that order; junction bases with no gene match: 9. This CDR3 has 18 residues. Germline-derived CDR1 and CDR2 are SEHNR and FQNEAQ (reference sequence). The CDR3 DNA reads TGTGCCAGCAGCTGGGGACTAGCGGGACCAAACGACTACAATGAGCAGTTCTTC. It specifies CASSWGLAGPNDYNEQFF.

The chain has TRBV18 and TRBJ2-1; weak D call: TRBD2 (6 bases). The CDR3 contains 13 residues. The V end lost 0 bases, the J end lost 11 bases, and 11 bases lay between the germline ends. Germline-derived CDR1 and CDR2 are KGHSH and LQKENI. CDR3 nucleotide sequence: TGTGCCAGCTCACCACCCCCGGGACTTAAGCAGTTCTTC. This encodes CASSPPPGLKQFF.

This clone was seen more than once but under ten times. This rearrangement joins TRBV5-1 to TRBJ1-2; unclear D gene. V lost 0 bases and J 8 bases, leaving 11 bases between the germline ends. The CDR3 has 13 residues. Germline lookup yields CDR1 SGHRS and CDR2 YFSETQ. The CDR3 region has the DNA TGCGCCAGCAGCTTGGATCGGTTTTCCGGCTACACCTTC. Protein sequence: CASSLDRFSGYTF.

The chain couples TRBV6-5 to TRBJ2-3; D remains ambiguous. Germline CDR1 is MNHEY and CDR2 is SVGAGI. Trimming pared 1 base from V and 6 bases from J, leaving 11 bases between. The CDR3 sequence is 14 residues long. DNA for the CDR3: TGTGCCAGCAGTTACTACCCCCAATCCGATACGCAGTATTTT. It encodes CASSYYPQSDTQYF.

This sequence joins TRBV7-8 and TRBJ2-3; 8 bases are shared with TRBD2. Germline loops: CDR1 SGHVS, CDR2 FQNEAQ. The CDR3 is made up of 16 amino acids. J lost 1 base, V lost 1 base, and 4 bases had no gene match. This CDR3 reads CASSLGVSGGTDTQYF. Here the CDR3 DNA reads TGTGCCAGCAGCTTAGGGGTTAGCGGGGGCACAGATACGCAGTATTTT.

The chain recombines TRBV6-1 with TRBJ1-5; D unresolved. CDR3 length: 15 amino acids. Looked up from germline, CDR1 is MNHNS and CDR2 is SASEGT. Trimming stripped 8 bases from V and 0 bases from J, with 14 bases between. The CDR3 here is CASSQNYYSNQPQHF. CDR3 bases: TGTGCCAGCTCACAGAACTATTATAGCAATCAGCCCCAGCATTTT.

The chain couples TRBV9 to TRBJ2-2, with 7 bases fitting TRBD1. The CDR3 contains 17 residues. Trimming cost V 5 bases and J 4 bases; bases outside gene matches: 14. CDR1 is SGDLS, CDR2 YYNGEE, per germline. CDR3 sequence (DNA): TGTGCCAGCAGTGTCGCTGGGACAGACATTTTCACCGGGGAGCTGTTTTTT. Amino acid sequence: CASSVAGTDIFTGELFF.

The chain joins TRBV6-1 to TRBJ1-1, with D perhaps matching TRBD1 (6 bases). Germline CDR1 and CDR2: MNHNS and SASEGT. The CDR3 consists of 11 residues. V was clipped by 2 bases and J by 9 bases, with 7 bases between them. The CDR3 loop is CASSEWGQAFF. In DNA form, the CDR3 reads TGTGCCAGCAGTGAATGGGGGCAAGCTTTCTTT.

This chain uses TRBV5-6 with TRBJ2-5; D unclear. Trimming took off 4 bases at V and 5 bases at J, with 12 bases between the two ends. Germline V gene lookup returns CDR1 SGHDT and CDR2 YYEEEE. This CDR3 has 13 amino acids. CDR3 sequence (DNA): TGTGCCAGCAGCGTCGGGTGGAAGGAGACCCAGTACTTC. This sequence encodes CASSVGWKETQYF.

The chain uses TRBV11-2 and TRBJ1-2; D is possibly TRBD1 (5 bases). The CDR3 loop spans 13 amino acids. Trimming stripped 7 bases from V and 3 bases from J, with 12 bases between. The V gene's germline CDR1 is SGHAT and CDR2 FQNNGV. The CDR3 DNA follows: TGTGCCAGCACCGGGGACCGCTACTATGGCTACACCTTC. It codes for CASTGDRYYGYTF.

The chain joins TRBV2 to TRBJ1-5; unclear D gene. Germline V gene sequence: CDR1 SNHLY, CDR2 FYNNEI. V was shortened by 3 bases and J by 0 bases, with 9 bases between the two germline ends. This CDR3 has 15 residues. The CDR3 region is CASSESENSNQPQHF. CDR3 DNA sequence: TGTGCCAGCAGTGAGTCAGAGAATAGCAATCAGCCCCAGCATTTT.

CDR3 in DNA: TGTGCCAGCAGCATCGGGACTCCGAACACCGGGGAGCTGTTTTTT. Translating it yields CASSIGTPNTGELFF. The V gene is TRBV9, the J gene TRBJ2-2; a weak D match, TRBD2 (6 bases). CDR1 SGDLS and CDR2 YYNGEE come from the germline V gene. This CDR3 has 15 residues. V gave up 4 bases and J gave up 0 bases, with 10 bases separating them.

V is TRBV2 and J is TRBJ2-1, with D possibly matching TRBD2 (5 bases). Trimming took off 4 bases at V and 10 bases at J, with 14 bases between the two ends. Germline V lookup: CDR1 SNHLY, CDR2 FYNNEI. This CDR3 spans 13 amino acids. The CDR3 here is CASSVFTSQEQFF. The CDR3 nucleotides are TGTGCCAGCAGTGTCTTCACTAGTCAGGAGCAGTTCTTC.

The genes are TRBV5-1 and TRBJ1-5; unclear D gene. Germline V gene sequence: CDR1 SGHRS, CDR2 YFSETQ. This CDR3 contains 14 residues. Trimming left V 4 bases short and J 6 bases short, with 14 bases between. The DNA for the CDR3 is TGCGCCAGCAGCGAAGGGAGCGGCGGTCAGCCCCAGCATTTT. Protein: CASSEGSGGQPQHF.

This chain connects TRBV5-1 to TRBJ2-1, with TRBD2 identical over 13 bases. The V and J ends lost 3 bases and 4 bases, in that order; junction bases with no gene match: 4. CDR1 is SGHRS and CDR2 is YFSETQ in the germline V gene. This CDR3 region has 16 residues. CDR3 in amino acids: CASSSRLAGGYNEQFF. As DNA, the CDR3 is TGCGCCAGCAGCTCCCGACTAGCGGGAGGTTACAATGAGCAGTTCTTC.

The chain joins TRBV7-8 to TRBJ1-2; a weak D match, TRBD1 (5 bases). The CDR3 contains 16 residues. The germline V and J ends were trimmed by 5 bases and 2 bases, with 18 bases remaining between them. Germline lookup yields CDR1 SGHVS and CDR2 FQNEAQ. The CDR3 coding sequence is TGTGCCAGCAGCCGATCCGCCGGGACGGGGAACTATGGCTACACCTTC. Translated, it gives CASSRSAGTGNYGYTF.

This clone was seen ten or more times. J is TRBJ1-3 and V is TRBV7-2; unclear D gene. V dropped 0 bases and J dropped 0 bases, with 0 bases sitting between them. Germline V gene sequence: CDR1 SGHTA, CDR2 FQGNSA. CDR3 length equals 13 residues. The CDR3 DNA sequence: TGTGCCAGCAGCTTAGCCTCTGGAAACACCATATATTTT. This sequence encodes CASSLASGNTIYF.

This CDR3 is CAWSVLGSGKSYNEQFF. CDR3 sequence (DNA): TGTGCCTGGAGTGTACTCGGTAGCGGGAAGTCCTACAATGAGCAGTTCTTC. The gene calls are TRBV30 and TRBJ2-1, with 8 bases fitting TRBD2. CDR3 size: 17 residues. Germline loops: CDR1 GTSNPN, CDR2 SVGIG (reference sequence). Trimming removed 0 bases from V and 1 base from J; junction bases left unmatched: 8.

The rearrangement joins TRBV28 to TRBJ1-1; no reliable D call. Trimming took off 10 bases at V and 10 bases at J, with 13 bases between the two ends. Looked up from germline, CDR1 is MDHEN and CDR2 is SYDVKM. The CDR3 runs 10 residues. DNA for the CDR3: TGTGCCACCACGGGCCGTATAGCTTTCTTT. Protein product: CATTGRIAFF.

This chain connects TRBV7-8 to TRBJ2-7, with D possibly being TRBD1 or TRBD2 (5 bases each). Trimming left V 2 bases short and J 1 base short, with 9 bases between. This CDR3 comprises 14 residues. In germline, CDR1 is SGHVS, CDR2 FQNEAQ. CDR3: CASSLWGFSYEQYF. In DNA, the CDR3 is TGTGCCAGCAGCTTATGGGGGTTTTCCTACGAGCAGTACTTC.

The gene calls are TRBV6-4 and TRBJ2-3; D is perhaps TRBD2 (6 bases). CDR1 is MRHNA and CDR2 is SNTAGT in the germline V gene. The CDR3 runs to 13 residues. Between the trimmed V and J ends, which lost 0 bases and 9 bases, there was a span of 10 bases. The chain's CDR3 is CASSDSGRETQYF. In DNA, the CDR3 is TGTGCCAGCAGTGACTCCGGTCGGGAGACGCAGTATTTT.

The chain joins TRBV7-6 to TRBJ1-2; 10 positions match TRBD1. This CDR3 has 15 residues. Germline lookup yields CDR1 SGHVS and CDR2 FNYEAQ. Trimming took 2 bases from V and 8 from J; bases not matched to a gene: 8. The CDR3 nucleotides are TGTGCCAGCAGCTTATCCTCCGGGACAGGGGTCGGCTACACCTTC. Amino acid sequence: CASSLSSGTGVGYTF.

This sequence joins TRBV5-1 and TRBJ2-5; 16 bases are shared with TRBD2. Trimming removed 4 bases from V and 4 bases from J; junction bases left unmatched: 7. CDR3 length equals 17 residues. CDR1 and CDR2 from the germline V gene are SGHRS and YFSETQ. CDR3 loop: CASSPAGTSGRGETQYF. Here the CDR3 DNA reads TGCGCCAGCAGCCCCGCCGGGACTAGCGGGAGGGGAGAGACCCAGTACTTC.

V usage is TRBV12-5 and J usage is TRBJ1-1; D unresolved. The CDR3 is 15 amino acids. Germline values: CDR1 LGHNT, CDR2 FRNRAP. Trimming took off 5 bases at V and 4 bases at J, with 17 bases between the two ends. The DNA for the CDR3 is TGTGCTAGTGGTAACAGCGGAAGGTGGGGCACTGAAGCTTTCTTT. Amino acid sequence: CASGNSGRWGTEAFF.

The rearrangement uses TRBV7-8 and TRBJ1-5, with 8 bases matching TRBD1. The CDR3 contains 16 residues. With 5 bases clipped from V and 2 bases from J, the junction kept 8 bases outside the gene matches. Per the germline V gene, CDR1 is SGHVS and CDR2 is FQNEAQ. CDR3 DNA: TGTGCCAGCAGCCCCAGGACAGGGAGCGGCAATCAGCCCCAGCATTTT. The encoded protein is CASSPRTGSGNQPQHF. Supplemented by reference TRBV7-8 and TRBJ1-5, the full variable domain reads GAGVSQSPRYKVAKRGQDVALRCDPISGHVSLFWYQQALGQGPEFLTYFQNEAQLDKSGLPSDRFFAERPEGSVSTLKIQRTQQEDSAVYLCASSPRTGSGNQPQHFGDGTRLSIL.